This T cell receptor beta chain was recorded in a study of cytomegalovirus exposure and HLA in healthy donors. Trimming stripped 1 base from V and 7 bases from J, with 6 bases between. From germline, CDR1 is MGHDK and CDR2 SYGVNS. The CDR3 covers 12 residues. The study ran its PCR with 60 Vbeta and 13 Jbeta primers. TCRdb's copy holds only in-frame clones and misses some; the assay was immunoSEQ multiplex PCR. The repertoire consists of some 130,000 clones, with 60% to 80% occurring once and the leading ten covering 1.3% to 1.5%. This sequence joins TRBV25-1 and TRBJ2-3; unclear D gene. Material: PBMCs. This TCR derives from a female donor in good health and CMV-seronegative. The CDR3: CASSEWANTQYF. DNA for the CDR3: TGTGCCAGCAGTGAATGGGCGAATACGCAGTATTTT.